These 3 T cell receptor beta chains came from one sample sequenced in a study of shared clonotypes between healthy human individuals. Repertoires were generated with immunoSEQ multiplex PCR, while TCRdb's copy carries only in-frame clones and drops some. The data hold more than 2 million clones, with about 93% observed a single time. Naive CD8 isolation took CD45RO-negative cells positively selected for CCR7 and excluded terminally differentiated effector memory CD45RA+ cells. Material for sequencing was naive CD8+ T cells from PBMCs. All receptors derive from a man between 18 and 35 years old in good health. Some clones in this sample may be carry-over from other donors' samples.

This clone has only one observation. The rearrangement joins TRBV28 to TRBJ2-4, with a weak D call TRBD2 (6 bases). CDR3 length: 14 residues. Trimming left V 3 bases short and J 7 bases short, with 13 bases between. Germline V gene data show CDR1 as MDHEN and CDR2 as SYDVKM. The CDR3 is CASSFREVPNIQYF. Here the CDR3 DNA reads TGTGCCAGCAGTTTCAGGGAGGTACCCAACATTCAGTACTTC.

This chain uses TRBV30 with TRBJ1-2; perhaps TRBD1 as D (6 bases). V dropped 0 bases and J dropped 4 bases, with 15 bases sitting between them. CDR3 size: 15 residues. Germline V gene sequence: CDR1 GTSNPN, CDR2 SVGIG (reference sequence). The CDR3 is CAWSVQWGAVYGYTF. Here the CDR3 DNA reads TGTGCCTGGAGTGTACAATGGGGGGCGGTCTATGGCTACACCTTC.

This clone came up once. This chain uses TRBV5-1 with TRBJ2-2; D possibly uses TRBD1 or TRBD2 (5 bases each). Germline V lookup: CDR1 SGHRS, CDR2 YFSETQ. The CDR3 is 18 residues long. V was shortened by 4 bases and J by 5 bases, with 24 bases between the two germline ends. This chain's CDR3 is CASSPLPKVVGGTGELFF. The CDR3 coding sequence is TGCGCCAGCAGCCCCCTCCCTAAGGTTGTTGGGGGAACCGGGGAGCTGTTTTTT. Together with reference TRBV5-1 and TRBJ2-2, the CDR3 gives the full variable domain: KAGVTQTPRYLIKTRGQQVTLSCSPISGHRSVSWYQQTPGQGLQFLFEYFSETQRNKGNFPGRFSGRQFSNSRSEMNVSTLELGDSALYLCASSPLPKVVGGTGELFFGEGSRLTVL.